What follows are 10 T cell receptor beta chains derived from one specimen sequenced in a study of STAT5B mutations in CD4+ large granular lymphocyte leukemia. Assay used: immunoSEQ multiplex PCR; TCRdb lists only in-frame clones, some missing. The sample yields some 33,000 clones, about 74% seen once. The sequencing input was CD4+ T cells from blood buffy coats. The receptor source for this set is a human donor in good health.

This clone was seen once. The chain is built from TRBV11-2 and TRBJ1-1; D is possibly TRBD1 (5 bases). The CDR3 spans 13 residues. CDR1 and CDR2 from the germline V gene are SGHAT and FQNNGV. Trimming took off 5 bases at V and 1 base at J, with 8 bases between the two ends. The CDR3 sequence: CASSVDRNTEAFF. The CDR3 nucleotides are TGTGCCAGCAGCGTCGACAGGAACACTGAAGCTTTCTTT.

V gene TRBV5-1 combines with J gene TRBJ1-6; possibly TRBD1 for D (6 bases). In germline, CDR1 is SGHRS, CDR2 YFSETQ. V lost 0 bases and J lost 7, with 11 bases in between. This CDR3 comprises 15 residues. The CDR3 sequence is CASSLAGQGNSPLHF. In DNA, the CDR3 is TGCGCCAGCAGCTTGGCCGGGCAGGGGAATTCACCCCTCCACTTT.

The rearrangement uses TRBV30 and TRBJ1-2; D is undetermined. Germline CDR1 reads GTSNPN; CDR2 reads SVGIG (reference sequence). The CDR3 is 14 amino acids. The germline V and J ends were trimmed by 5 bases and 4 bases, with 17 bases remaining between them. This chain's CDR3 is CAWVNSDFGYGYTF. The CDR3 DNA reads as TGTGCCTGGGTAAATTCAGATTTCGGCTATGGCTACACCTTC. The full variable domain, rest sourced from reference TRBV30 and TRBJ1-2, is SQTIHQWPATLVQPVGSPLSLECTVEGTSNPNLYWYRQAAGRGLQLLFYSVGIGQISSEVPQNLSASRPQDRQFILSSKKLLLSDSGFYLCAWVNSDFGYGYTFGSGTRLTVV.

This rearrangement joins TRBV2 to TRBJ1-4; tentative D call: TRBD1 (5 bases). V gave up 2 bases and J gave up 4 bases, with 17 bases separating them. CDR3 length: 17 residues. Germline CDR1 is SNHLY and CDR2 is FYNNEI. CDR3: CASSEFFVREDNEKLFF. The CDR3 region has the DNA TGTGCCAGCAGTGAATTTTTTGTCAGGGAAGATAATGAAAAACTGTTTTTT.

This clone was observed a single time. The chain couples TRBV4-3 to TRBJ2-1; the D gene could be TRBD1 or TRBD2 (6 bases each). This CDR3 has 15 residues. Trimming removed 2 bases from V and 4 bases from J, with 12 bases in between. The germline CDR1 and CDR2 sequences are LGHNA and YSLEER. The CDR3 DNA is TGCGCCAGCAGCCAATCGGGGGCCCGTTACAATGAGCAGTTCTTC. It is translated as CASSQSGARYNEQFF.

The chain is built from TRBV15 and TRBJ2-7; TRBD1 or TRBD2 may be the D gene (5 bases each). Germline-derived CDR1 and CDR2 are LNHNV and YYDKDF (reference sequence). This CDR3 comprises 15 residues. V was pared by 1 base and J by 1 base, with 11 bases between. The CDR3 DNA reads as TGTGCCACCAGCAGAGGAGACGGGGCTTCCTACGAGCAGTACTTC. This codes for CATSRGDGASYEQYF.

This clone was detected a few times. The chain combines TRBV5-8 with TRBJ1-1, with 9 nucleotides matching TRBD1. The J segment lost 3 bases and the V segment lost 3 bases, leaving 3 bases of the junction unmatched. Germline V gives CDR1 SGHTS, CDR2 YDEGEE. This CDR3 contains 14 residues. DNA of the CDR3: TGTGCCAGCAGCTACAGGGGGCGGGACACTGAAGCTTTCTTT. It codes for CASSYRGRDTEAFF.

The rearrangement joins TRBV28 to TRBJ2-2, with 9 bases lining up with TRBD2. Losses at the gene ends were 6 bases for V and 2 bases for J; bases not matched to a gene: 7. This CDR3 is built from 16 residues. Germline V gives CDR1 MDHEN, CDR2 SYDVKM. The CDR3 nucleotides are TGTGCCAGCAGACTGACTAGCGGACCCAACACCGGGGAGCTGTTTTTT. Translation: CASRLTSGPNTGELFF.

This chain connects TRBV5-5 to TRBJ1-4; weak D call: TRBD1 (5 bases). The CDR3 consists of 13 residues. Germline loops: CDR1 SGHKS, CDR2 YYEKEE (reference sequence). The ends were cut back, 4 bases at V and 3 bases at J, with 7 bases in the middle. The CDR3 DNA is TGTGCCAGCAGCCGGGACCCTAATGAAAAACTGTTTTTT. Translated, it gives CASSRDPNEKLFF.

This clone has a single count. The CDR3 spells CASSVATGEAYEQYF. In nucleotides, the CDR3 is TGTGCCAGCAGCGTAGCTACAGGGGAAGCGTACGAGCAGTACTTC. The chain links TRBV9 to TRBJ2-7; TRBD1 matches 7 bases. J lost 4 bases, V lost 0 bases, and 7 bases had no gene match. The CDR3 covers 15 residues. In germline, CDR1 is SGDLS, CDR2 YYNGEE. Looking up the rest from reference TRBV9 and TRBJ2-7 gives the full variable domain: DSGVTQTPKHLITATGQRVTLRCSPRSGDLSVYWYQQSLDQGLQFLIQYYNGEERAKGNILERFSAQQFPDLHSELNLSSLELGDSALYFCASSVATGEAYEQYFGPGTRLTVT.